The clone carrying this T cell receptor beta chain appeared a few times. The antigen is undetermined. This CDR3 spans 11 amino acids. In germline, CDR1 is DFQATT, CDR2 SNEGSKA (reference sequence). Trimming took 5 bases from V and 5 from J, leaving 9 bases between them. The repertoire was sequenced with immunoSEQ multiplex PCR; TCRdb's copy has only in-frame clones and lacks some. The sample contains some 51,000 clones, roughly 88% of which appear only once. This entry is derived from a study of T cells in localized non-small cell lung cancer. The study's findings and limits: Sequencing, confined to only one tumor region, leaves heterogeneity possible. The appearance of a median approximately 57 of the top 100 tumor clones was seen in adjacent lung. Uninvolved adjacent lung showed the highest T cell clonality, exceeding tumor.

V gene TRBV20-1 combines with J gene TRBJ1-2; D is unresolved. The source of this sequence is a woman aged 35 to 70 with stage I lung adenocarcinoma. The sequenced sample was peripheral blood, obtained before any cancer treatment. The CDR3 DNA reads TGCAGTGCTCACCGCGGGTATGGCTACACCTTC. Translated: CSAHRGYGYTF.